These 20 T cell receptor beta chains came from one sample sequenced in a study of T cell repertoires in cytomegalovirus infection. No antigen has been assigned to these receptors. TCRdb reanalysed the reads using MiXCR and keeps one entry per CDR3 protein. Seen here are a few hundred thousand distinct CDR3 sequences, roughly 34% observed once, and the top ten hold less than 15%. The input for sequencing was cultured PBMCs, taken from culture after CMV antigen stimulation. Every receptor here comes from a human donor in good health (CMV status not recorded). Some clones in this sample may be carry-over from other donors' samples.

This chain joins TRBV20-1 and TRBJ2-1; D unclear. The CDR3 length is 13 residues. The germline V and J ends were trimmed by 2 bases and 5 bases, with 10 bases remaining between them. CDR1 DFQATT and CDR2 SNEGSKA come from the germline V gene (reference sequence). As DNA, the CDR3 is TGCAGTGCTAGAAACCCTTGGGACAATGAGCAGTTCTTC. Its protein is CSARNPWDNEQFF.

This clonotype showed up many times. This rearrangement joins TRBV4-2 to TRBJ2-5; 13 bases map to TRBD2. The CDR3 is made up of 17 amino acids. CDR1 and CDR2 from the germline V gene are LGHNA and YNFKEQ. Trimming at V came to 1 base and at J to 5 bases, leaving 7 bases not matched to a gene. Here the CDR3 reads CASSQAGTSGNAETQYF. As DNA, the CDR3 is TGTGCCAGCAGCCAAGCTGGGACTAGCGGGAATGCGGAGACCCAGTACTTC.

The sample holds a few counts of this clonotype. The chain has TRBV14 and TRBJ2-5; 9 nucleotides match TRBD1. The CDR3 sequence is 15 residues long. V lost 3 bases, J lost 2 bases, and 4 bases stayed unmatched. Per the germline V gene, CDR1 is SGHDN and CDR2 is FVKESK. CDR3 residues: CASSQDRGTQETQYF. The CDR3, as DNA: TGTGCCAGCAGCCAGGACAGGGGCACACAAGAGACCCAGTACTTC.

The V gene is TRBV20-1, the J gene TRBJ2-1; D assignment may be TRBD1 or TRBD2 (5 bases each). There are 14 residues in the CDR3. From germline, CDR1 is DFQATT and CDR2 SNEGSKA (reference sequence). V was pared by 6 bases and J by 2 bases, with 14 bases between. The CDR3 region has the DNA TGCAGTGCGGGGGAGTTAGGAACCTACAATGAGCAGTTCTTC. Its translation: CSAGELGTYNEQFF.

This clonotype has at least ten counts. The rearrangement joins TRBV12-5 to TRBJ2-2; D remains ambiguous. This CDR3 has 16 residues. The germline CDR1 and CDR2 sequences are LGHNT and FRNRAP. Trimming took 5 bases from V and 5 from J, leaving 18 bases between them. The CDR3 is CASGRTPEDFTGELFF. The CDR3 nucleotides read TGTGCTAGTGGTCGTACCCCCGAAGACTTTACCGGGGAGCTGTTTTTT.

CDR3 protein: CASSEPTGRKNEQFF. The CDR3 DNA is TGTGCCAGCAGTGAGCCGACAGGGCGGAAAAATGAGCAGTTCTTC. The V call is TRBV6-1, the J call TRBJ2-1; 7 positions match TRBD1. Unmatched junction bases numbered 9, after V lost 3 bases and J lost 7 bases. The CDR3 contains 15 residues. Germline V gene lookup returns CDR1 MNHNS and CDR2 SASEGT.

This sequence joins TRBV5-1 and TRBJ2-3; unclear D gene. The V gene's germline CDR1 is SGHRS and CDR2 YFSETQ. Between the trimmed V and J ends, which lost 4 bases and 2 bases, there was a span of 17 bases. The CDR3 is 16 residues long. The CDR3 sequence: CASSASPEHDTDTQYF. For the CDR3, the DNA is TGCGCCAGCAGCGCGTCCCCGGAGCACGACACAGATACGCAGTATTTT.

The sample holds a few counts of this clonotype. The rearrangement uses TRBV6-1 and TRBJ2-1; 13 nucleotides match TRBD2. This CDR3 has 16 residues. Trimming removed 4 bases from V and 8 bases from J; junction bases left unmatched: 8. Germline loops: CDR1 MNHNS, CDR2 SASEGT. The CDR3 is CASSVETSGRSDEQFF. The CDR3 DNA is TGTGCCAGCAGTGTGGAGACTAGCGGGAGGAGCGATGAGCAGTTCTTC.

This clonotype showed up just a few times. V is TRBV4-1 and J is TRBJ2-1; the match to TRBD2 covers 15 bases. Germline V CDR1 and CDR2: MGHRA, YSYEKL. The CDR3 contains 17 residues. The V and J ends lost 5 bases and 7 bases, in that order; junction bases with no gene match: 9. CDR3 bases: TGCGCCAGCAGCGGCGGACTAGCGGGAGGGCCGAGAAATGAGCAGTTCTTC. Its protein product is CASSGGLAGGPRNEQFF.

CDR3 in amino acids: CASSFRQGGSNQPQHF. The CDR3 region has the DNA TGTGCCAGCAGTTTTCGACAGGGAGGTAGCAATCAGCCCCAGCATTTT. The chain has TRBV28 and TRBJ1-5, with TRBD1 matching 7 bases. Germline V lookup: CDR1 MDHEN, CDR2 SYDVKM. The CDR3 runs 16 residues. The J segment lost 0 bases and the V segment lost 3 bases, leaving 5 bases of the junction unmatched.

This clonotype was found a few times. The J gene is TRBJ2-1, the V gene TRBV19, with D possibly TRBD1 on 6 matching bases. The V end was cut by 1 base, the J end by 11 bases, with 12 bases between. Germline CDR1 is LNHDA and CDR2 is SQIVND (reference sequence). This CDR3 has 13 amino acids. The CDR3 DNA follows: TGTGCCAGTAGTATAGGAGCAGGGGCCCAGCAGTTCTTC. Amino acid sequence: CASSIGAGAQQFF.

The chain carries TRBV12-5 and TRBJ2-6; perhaps TRBD1 as D (6 bases). The CDR3 runs 17 residues. Trimming took off 1 base at V and 3 bases at J, with 13 bases between the two ends. Per the germline V gene, CDR1 is LGHNT and CDR2 is FRNRAP. The chain's CDR3 is CASGLGIGGSGANVLTF. The DNA of the CDR3 is TGTGCTAGTGGTTTGGGGATAGGGGGTAGTGGGGCCAACGTCCTGACTTTC.

This clonotype has more than one count but fewer than ten. The chain's CDR3 is CATSRLSAATEAFF. DNA of the CDR3: TGTGCCACCAGCAGACTATCGGCGGCCACTGAAGCTTTCTTT. The chain is built from TRBV15 and TRBJ1-1; no clear D. Germline CDR1 is LNHNV and CDR2 is YYDKDF (reference sequence). Deletions cut 2 bases from V and 4 bases from J, with 11 bases between. CDR3 size: 14 residues.

This chain links TRBV20-1 with TRBJ1-5; no reliable D call. V shed 0 bases and J shed 2 bases, with 8 bases lying between them. The CDR3 sequence is 14 residues long. Germline V gene data show CDR1 as DFQATT and CDR2 as SNEGSKA (reference sequence). DNA for the CDR3: TGCAGTGCTAGAGATGAGGGTCGCAATCAGCCCCAGCATTTT. Protein sequence: CSARDEGRNQPQHF.

This clonotype has just a few counts. The chain joins TRBV20-1 to TRBJ1-4, with 8 bases aligning to TRBD1. J lost 4 bases, V lost 5 bases, and 3 bases had no gene match. CDR3 length equals 13 residues. The germline CDR1 and CDR2 sequences are DFQATT and SNEGSKA (reference sequence). CDR3 amino acids: CSADTGGNEKLFF. The CDR3 coding sequence is TGCAGTGCTGACACAGGGGGTAATGAAAAACTGTTTTTT.

This clonotype was observed a handful of times. V is TRBV5-4 and J is TRBJ1-1, with D unresolved. V lost 5 bases, J lost 1 base, and 12 bases lay in between. The germline gives CDR1 SGHNT, CDR2 YYREEE (reference sequence). This CDR3 is 14 amino acids long. This CDR3 is CASSPDQWNTEAFF. The DNA of the CDR3 is TGTGCCAGCAGTCCCGACCAGTGGAACACTGAAGCTTTCTTT.

This clonotype was seen only a few times. The J gene is TRBJ2-5, the V gene TRBV11-2; TRBD2 aligns across 9 bases. Trimming removed 7 bases from V and 3 bases from J; junction bases left unmatched: 15. From germline, CDR1 is SGHAT and CDR2 FQNNGV. The CDR3 loop spans 17 amino acids. The CDR3 spells CASTRGALAGSKETQYF. CDR3 sequence (DNA): TGTGCCAGCACCCGAGGGGCACTAGCGGGCTCAAAAGAGACCCAGTACTTC.

The V gene is TRBV7-2, the J gene TRBJ2-3; D gene uncertain. This CDR3 spans 13 amino acids. The germline gives CDR1 SGHTA, CDR2 FQGNSA. The V and J ends lost 5 bases and 9 bases respectively, with 15 bases between them. CDR3 protein: CASSQKILGTQYF. The CDR3 DNA is TGTGCCAGCAGCCAAAAAATTCTAGGGACGCAGTATTTT.

The chain has TRBV7-2 and TRBJ2-5; 7 nucleotides match TRBD1. The V gene end was trimmed by 1 base and the J gene end by 5 bases; junction bases not matched to a gene: 7. Germline loops: CDR1 SGHTA, CDR2 FQGNSA. CDR3 length: 15 amino acids. The CDR3 DNA sequence: TGTGCCAGCAGCTTAGTACAGGGGCCCGGGGAGACCCAGTACTTC. Translation gives CASSLVQGPGETQYF.

This clonotype was recorded many times. V is TRBV6-2 or TRBV6-3 and J is TRBJ2-7, with a possible D match to TRBD2 (5 bases). Germline V lookup: CDR1 MNHEY, CDR2 SVGEGT. CDR3 length: 14 residues. V shed 0 bases and J shed 7 bases, with 13 bases lying between them. The CDR3 region is CASSYSENSAEQYF. CDR3 DNA sequence: TGTGCCAGCAGTTACTCCGAGAATAGCGCAGAGCAGTACTTC.